This T cell receptor (beta chain) is from a study of blood T cell repertoires in COVID-19. Study-level information: The United States, Italy and Spain supplied acute and convalescent COVID-19 samples. The cDNA or gDNA used as material had been derived from T cells, B-cell-depleted T cells, or PBMCs.

The method was immunoSEQ multiplex PCR; TCRdb's version includes in-frame clones alone and lacks a portion of them. The data contain hundreds of thousands of clones, around 90% of them singletons. Trimming left V 6 bases short and J 0 bases short, with 11 bases between. CDR1 is SGHAT and CDR2 is FQNNGV in the germline V gene. CDR3 size: 15 residues. The genes are TRBV11-2 and TRBJ2-2; TRBD2 is a possible D gene (5 bases). Sequencing input: peripheral blood. The clonotype originates from a man aged 65 to 79 with acute or convalescent COVID-19. This chain's CDR3 is CASSGKAANTGELFF. The CDR3 DNA is TGTGCCAGCAGTGGTAAAGCGGCGAACACCGGGGAGCTGTTTTTT.